A selection of T cell receptor beta chains follows, all from one sample in a study of T cells in Graves' hyperthyroidism and ophthalmopathy. TCRdb itself ran the multiplex PCR reads through MiXCR, one entry per CDR3 protein. The sample shows about 350,000 distinct CDR3 sequences, about 18% of them seen only once. The sample taken for sequencing was blood. The receptors were sampled from a woman between 18 and 30 years old with Graves' hyperthyroidism. Each CDR3 is given with its conserved first and last residue. A D gene is named only where the DNA matches it firmly. Some rows mark clone size as missing; the rest say once, few, many or name a class of expanded clone.

cdr3_aa: CASSYAGHHYEQYF
cdr3_nt: TGTGCCAGCAGTTACGCCGGACACCACTACGAGCAGTACTTC
d_call: -
clone_size: many
v_call: TRBV6-5
j_call: TRBJ2-7

cdr3_aa: CASSSGDSDPNYGYTF
cdr3_nt: TGTGCCAGCAGCTCGGGGGACAGCGACCCTAACTATGGCTACACCTTC
d_call: TRBD1
clone_size: -
v_call: TRBV12-3/TRBV12-4
j_call: TRBJ1-2

cdr3_aa: CARIQRQGVNRYTF
cdr3_nt: TGTGCCAGGATACAACGACAGGGTGTCAATCGATACACCTTC
d_call: TRBD1
clone_size: many
v_call: TRBV2
j_call: TRBJ1-2

cdr3_aa: CASSLDRHSGANVLTF
cdr3_nt: TGTGCCAGCAGCTTAGACAGACACTCTGGGGCCAACGTCCTGACTTTC
d_call: -
clone_size: -
v_call: TRBV11-2
j_call: TRBJ2-6

cdr3_aa: CSVTGGPNQPQHF
cdr3_nt: TGCAGCGTCACGGGGGGACCCAATCAGCCCCAGCATTTT
d_call: -
clone_size: many
v_call: TRBV29-1
j_call: TRBJ1-5

cdr3_aa: CASSYLTVYNYGYTF
cdr3_nt: TGTGCCAGCAGTTACTTGACAGTGTATAACTATGGCTACACCTTC
d_call: -
clone_size: many
v_call: TRBV6-5
j_call: TRBJ1-2

cdr3_aa: CASSSSGTGDVQYF
cdr3_nt: TGCGCCAGCAGCTCTTCCGGGACAGGGGACGTGCAGTACTTC
d_call: TRBD1
clone_size: -
v_call: TRBV5-1
j_call: TRBJ2-7

cdr3_aa: CASSLSGLGYEQYF
cdr3_nt: TGTGCCAGCAGCTTAAGCGGGCTAGGCTACGAGCAGTACTTC
d_call: -
clone_size: -
v_call: TRBV7-2
j_call: TRBJ2-7

cdr3_aa: CASSLAPTGYGYTF
cdr3_nt: TGTGCCAGCAGTTTAGCGCCGACAGGGTATGGCTACACCTTC
d_call: TRBD1
clone_size: -
v_call: TRBV12-3/TRBV12-4
j_call: TRBJ1-2

cdr3_aa: CSARHVPGTEAFF
cdr3_nt: TGCAGCGCTAGGCACGTTCCGGGGACTGAAGCTTTCTTT
d_call: -
clone_size: many
v_call: TRBV20-1
j_call: TRBJ1-1

cdr3_aa: CASSLKGTPFYEQYF
cdr3_nt: TGTGCCAGCAGCCTAAAGGGGACACCCTTCTACGAGCAGTACTTC
d_call: -
clone_size: many
v_call: TRBV7-9
j_call: TRBJ2-7

cdr3_aa: CASSEKGHYGYTF
cdr3_nt: TGTGCCAGCAGTGAGAAAGGGCACTATGGCTACACCTTC
d_call: -
clone_size: many
v_call: TRBV6-1
j_call: TRBJ1-2

cdr3_aa: CSASSWIWRSNQPQHF
cdr3_nt: TGCAGTGCTAGTTCGTGGATCTGGAGGAGCAATCAGCCCCAGCATTTT
d_call: -
clone_size: -
v_call: TRBV20-1
j_call: TRBJ1-5

cdr3_aa: CASSIRDRLFLEGYTF
cdr3_nt: TGTGCCAGCAGTATCCGGGACAGGTTATTCCTCGAAGGCTACACCTTC
d_call: TRBD1
clone_size: many
v_call: TRBV27
j_call: TRBJ1-2

cdr3_aa: CASSLGLAGFGELFF
cdr3_nt: TGTGCCAGCAGCCTCGGACTAGCGGGGTTCGGGGAGCTGTTTTTT
d_call: TRBD2
clone_size: -
v_call: TRBV11-2
j_call: TRBJ2-2

cdr3_aa: CASSYGAGQETQYF
cdr3_nt: TGTGCCAGCAGTTACGGGGCAGGACAAGAGACCCAGTACTTC
d_call: -
clone_size: -
v_call: TRBV6-2/TRBV6-3
j_call: TRBJ2-5

cdr3_aa: CASSHGQGYGYTF
cdr3_nt: TGTGCCAGCAGCCACGGACAGGGGTATGGCTACACCTTC
d_call: TRBD1
clone_size: many
v_call: TRBV7-9
j_call: TRBJ1-2

cdr3_aa: CSVEGLESWETQYF
cdr3_nt: TGCAGCGTGGAAGGACTAGAGAGTTGGGAGACCCAGTACTTC
d_call: TRBD2
clone_size: many
v_call: TRBV29-1
j_call: TRBJ2-5

cdr3_aa: CASRAGNTEAFF
cdr3_nt: TGTGCCAGCAGAGCGGGGAACACTGAAGCTTTCTTT
d_call: -
clone_size: many
v_call: TRBV2
j_call: TRBJ1-1

cdr3_aa: CASSLRPGLAGTRGTGELFF
cdr3_nt: TGTGCCAGCAGCTTAAGACCGGGACTAGCGGGGACAAGGGGCACCGGGGAGCTGTTTTTT
d_call: TRBD2
clone_size: many
v_call: TRBV7-3
j_call: TRBJ2-2

cdr3_aa: CASSSRGEGYEQYF
cdr3_nt: TGTGCCAGCAGTTCCAGGGGGGAGGGGTACGAGCAGTACTTC
d_call: -
clone_size: many
v_call: TRBV12-3/TRBV12-4
j_call: TRBJ2-7

cdr3_aa: CASSLLRVNTEAFF
cdr3_nt: TGTGCCAGCAGCTTATTACGGGTGAACACTGAAGCTTTCTTT
d_call: -
clone_size: few
v_call: TRBV7-9
j_call: TRBJ1-1

cdr3_aa: CASSRSFADQETQYF
cdr3_nt: TGTGCCAGCTCACGTTCTTTCGCAGATCAAGAGACCCAGTACTTC
d_call: -
clone_size: many
v_call: TRBV18
j_call: TRBJ2-5

cdr3_aa: CASSHKVSGNTIYF
cdr3_nt: TGTGCCAGCAGCCATAAGGTCTCTGGAAACACCATATATTTT
d_call: -
clone_size: few
v_call: TRBV2
j_call: TRBJ1-3

cdr3_aa: CSAAWTGPSNQPQHF
cdr3_nt: TGCAGTGCGGCATGGACAGGGCCCTCCAATCAGCCCCAGCATTTT
d_call: TRBD1
clone_size: many
v_call: TRBV20-1
j_call: TRBJ1-5

cdr3_aa: CASSYSGAVSNQPQHF
cdr3_nt: TGTGCCAGCAGTTACTCAGGGGCAGTTAGCAATCAGCCCCAGCATTTT
d_call: -
clone_size: many
v_call: TRBV6-5
j_call: TRBJ1-5

cdr3_aa: CSSSLASNRQPQHF
cdr3_nt: TGTTCCAGCAGCTTAGCTTCCAACCGACAGCCCCAGCATTTT
d_call: -
clone_size: -
v_call: TRBV7-2
j_call: TRBJ1-5

cdr3_aa: CASSESTRGREPQHF
cdr3_nt: TGCGCCAGCAGTGAGTCGACAAGGGGGCGGGAGCCCCAGCATTTT
d_call: TRBD1
clone_size: many
v_call: TRBV10-2
j_call: TRBJ1-5

cdr3_aa: CASSFRGGPGANVLTF
cdr3_nt: TGTGCCAGCAGTTTCAGAGGGGGGCCTGGGGCCAACGTCCTGACTTTC
d_call: -
clone_size: many
v_call: TRBV12-3/TRBV12-4
j_call: TRBJ2-6

cdr3_aa: CASSGGYEQYF
cdr3_nt: TGCGCCAGCAGCGGCGGTTACGAGCAGTACTTC
d_call: -
clone_size: many
v_call: TRBV5-1
j_call: TRBJ2-7

cdr3_aa: CASSTNRAPYEQYF
cdr3_nt: TGTGCCAGTAGTACGAACCGGGCCCCATACGAGCAGTACTTC
d_call: -
clone_size: -
v_call: TRBV19
j_call: TRBJ2-7

cdr3_aa: CASSLWTNTEAFF
cdr3_nt: TGTGCCAGCAGCTTATGGACGAACACTGAAGCTTTCTTT
d_call: -
clone_size: many
v_call: TRBV7-3
j_call: TRBJ1-1

cdr3_aa: CASSPGTGRNTEAFF
cdr3_nt: TGTGCCAGCTCACCCGGGACAGGTCGGAACACTGAAGCTTTCTTT
d_call: TRBD1
clone_size: many
v_call: TRBV18
j_call: TRBJ1-1

cdr3_aa: CASSQRGGDTIYF
cdr3_nt: TGCGCCAGCAGCCAAAGAGGTGGAGACACCATATATTTT
d_call: -
clone_size: many
v_call: TRBV4-1
j_call: TRBJ1-3

cdr3_aa: CASSEGYRGSYEQYF
cdr3_nt: TGTGCCAGCAGTGAAGGTTACAGGGGCTCCTACGAGCAGTACTTC
d_call: TRBD1
clone_size: many
v_call: TRBV6-1
j_call: TRBJ2-7

cdr3_aa: CASSFLAEAFF
cdr3_nt: TGTGCCAGCAGTTTCCTGGCTGAAGCTTTCTTT
d_call: -
clone_size: many
v_call: TRBV28
j_call: TRBJ1-1

cdr3_aa: CASSRDREQYF
cdr3_nt: TGTGCCAGCAGTCGAGACAGGGAACAGTACTTC
d_call: TRBD1
clone_size: many
v_call: TRBV12-3/TRBV12-4
j_call: TRBJ2-7

cdr3_aa: CASSLTRENGYEQYF
cdr3_nt: TGTGCCAGCAGCTTAACCCGGGAAAACGGCTACGAGCAGTACTTC
d_call: -
clone_size: -
v_call: TRBV7-2
j_call: TRBJ2-7

cdr3_aa: CATRSSYEQYF
cdr3_nt: TGTGCCACCAGATCCTCCTACGAGCAGTACTTC
d_call: -
clone_size: many
v_call: TRBV6-5
j_call: TRBJ2-7

cdr3_aa: CASSYSWSGYEQYF
cdr3_nt: TGTGCCAGCAGTTACTCGTGGAGCGGCTACGAGCAGTACTTC
d_call: -
clone_size: -
v_call: TRBV6-5
j_call: TRBJ2-7

cdr3_aa: CASSESSGGQETQYF
cdr3_nt: TGTGCCAGCAGTGAGAGTAGCGGGGGACAAGAGACCCAGTACTTC
d_call: TRBD2
clone_size: many
v_call: TRBV6-4
j_call: TRBJ2-5

cdr3_aa: CASSPSMPDPFQAYNSPLHF
cdr3_nt: TGTGCCAGCAGTCCCAGCATGCCGGACCCTTTTCAGGCCTATAATTCACCCCTCCACTTT
d_call: -
clone_size: -
v_call: TRBV6-2/TRBV6-3
j_call: TRBJ1-6